This T cell receptor beta chain was captured by sequencing in a study of blood T cell repertoires in COVID-19. For the study at large: Recovered status applied to Cohort 3 donors who had two consecutive negative PCRs. It also applied to those with clearance or with symptom resolution. Researchers got acute and convalescent COVID-19 samples from the United States, Italy and Spain.

The age range of participants was roughly 18 to 90 years, with residence in about two dozen US areas. Each participant's cohort was designated according to participant-reported clinical history. Clones were read by immunoSEQ multiplex PCR, and TCRdb kept only the in-frame ones, dropping some. This table holds more than 120,000 clones, 84% found once. The sequence derives from a man in his fifties or sixties in a cohort exposed to, infected with or recovered from COVID-19 (not recorded which). Material: PBMCs or T cells enriched from blood (not recorded which).

CDR3 in DNA: TGTGCCAGCAGCGGATATTTCACAGGGGTCAATGAGCAGTTCTTC. This codes for CASSGYFTGVNEQFF. This sequence joins TRBV27 and TRBJ2-1; 7 bases line up with TRBD1. V was clipped by 6 bases and J by 6 bases; unmatched bases: 11. In germline, CDR1 is MNHEY, CDR2 SMNVEV (reference sequence). The CDR3 has 15 residues.